Detailed here is one T cell receptor (beta chain). Its antigen is not identified. This record belongs to a study of PD-1 blockade in classical Hodgkin lymphoma. Noted time point: cycle 4 day 1 (C4D1), after six to seven weeks of nivolumab. Brentuximab vedotin exposure varied, and every patient relapsed after autologous stem cell transplantation. Patients showed best responses of complete response, partial response or progressive disease. The assay was immunoSEQ multiplex PCR, and TCRdb's table has in-frame clones only and misses some. Here the sample spans approximately 93,000 clones, around 78% being singletons. Study outcomes and limitations: The CD4+ diversity rise by C4D1 was clearest in complete responders. Before treatment, complete responders showed about the same diversity as newly diagnosed patients. Why repertoires differed is undefined; disease activity or prior therapy possibly contributed.

CDR1 is LNHNV and CDR2 is YYDKDF in the germline V gene (reference sequence). This CDR3 contains 13 residues. Trimming removed 5 bases from V and 8 bases from J, with 15 bases in between. This TCR was sampled from a human donor with classical Hodgkin lymphoma. Material: peripheral blood mononuclear cells (PBMCs), obtained before the fourth cycle of nivolumab. The V gene is TRBV15, the J gene TRBJ1-2, with unresolved D. In DNA form, the CDR3 reads TGTGCCACCAGCGGCGGGATTTTGGGGGGCTACACCTTC. Amino acid sequence: CATSGGILGGYTF.